This entry describes one T cell receptor (beta chain). This CDR3 has 13 amino acids. V lost 4 bases and J 5 bases, leaving 12 bases between the germline ends. Germline V gives CDR1 SQVTM, CDR2 ANQGSEA. This record belongs to a study of T cell changes during pregnancy in multiple sclerosis. Sequencing used immunoSEQ multiplex PCR; TCRdb keeps in-frame clones, though not all of them. In the table there are around 62,000 clones, 70% to 90% of which are singletons. The sequencing here drew on peripheral blood, taken in the first trimester of pregnancy. V gene TRBV29-1 combines with J gene TRBJ2-1; TRBD1 might be the D (5 bases). The clonotype was recovered from a female donor with multiple sclerosis, enrolled in a pregnancy study. CDR3: CSVVIQGNNEQFF. The CDR3, as DNA: TGCAGCGTTGTTATTCAGGGAAACAATGAGCAGTTCTTC.